The 25 T cell receptor beta chains in this list originate from one sample, sequenced in a study of shared clonotypes between healthy human individuals. Clones were read by immunoSEQ multiplex PCR, and TCRdb kept only the in-frame ones, dropping some. The sample has a few million clones, roughly 90% seen once. Sequencing input: naive CD4+ T cells from PBMCs. Documented subset: CD45RA+ positively selected. Receptors originate from a man younger than 30 in good health. Some clones in this sample may be carry-over from other donors' samples.

In its sample, this clone was seen once. The chain couples TRBV5-1 to TRBJ2-1, with 7 bases lining up with TRBD1. The CDR3 is made up of 16 amino acids. Losses at the gene ends were 4 bases for V and 0 bases for J; bases not matched to a gene: 7. Looked up from germline, CDR1 is SGHRS and CDR2 is YFSETQ. The CDR3 spells CASSMRQGYSYNEQFF. CDR3 bases: TGCGCCAGCAGCATGCGACAGGGTTACTCCTACAATGAGCAGTTCTTC.

The V call is TRBV5-1, the J call TRBJ2-1, with 8 bases identical to TRBD1. This CDR3 is 14 amino acids long. The germline CDR1 and CDR2 sequences are SGHRS and YFSETQ. With 4 bases clipped from V and 9 bases from J, the junction kept 9 bases outside the gene matches. This chain's CDR3 is CASSQGTGRGEQFF. In nucleotides, the CDR3 is TGCGCCAGCAGCCAAGGGACAGGCCGGGGTGAGCAGTTCTTC.

The rearrangement uses TRBV5-8 and TRBJ1-3; TRBD1 aligns across 7 bases. After removal of 2 bases from V and 1 base from J, the junction contained 3 bases not matched to a gene. This CDR3 comprises 15 residues. Germline CDR1 SGHTS, CDR2 YDEGEE. This chain's CDR3 is CASSLRGRSGNTIYF. CDR3 DNA: TGTGCCAGCAGCTTAAGGGGGCGGTCTGGAAACACCATATATTTT.

The chain is built from TRBV28 and TRBJ2-7; tentative D call: TRBD1 (6 bases). From germline, CDR1 is MDHEN and CDR2 SYDVKM. CDR3 length: 12 residues. The germline V and J ends were trimmed by 8 bases and 3 bases, with 11 bases remaining between them. CDR3 bases: TGTGCCAGCGGGACACCGAGCTACGAGCAGTACTTC. Translated, it gives CASGTPSYEQYF.

This clone came up once. This chain uses TRBV9 with TRBJ1-2; D perhaps matches TRBD1 (5 bases). The CDR3 consists of 15 residues. Trimming stripped 0 bases from V and 8 bases from J, with 17 bases between. Germline CDR1 and CDR2: SGDLS and YYNGEE. In DNA, the CDR3 is TGTGCCAGCAGCGTAGCGCAGGGTGACCTGGAGGGCTACACCTTC. It yields the protein CASSVAQGDLEGYTF.

In nucleotides, the CDR3 is TGTGCCAGCAGCTTAGCTAGGACCCATGCTATAGATACGCAGTATTTT. This gives the protein CASSLARTHAIDTQYF. The gene calls are TRBV11-2 and TRBJ2-3; D not resolved. Germline V gives CDR1 SGHAT, CDR2 FQNNGV. The CDR3 runs 16 residues. The V end lost 1 base, the J end lost 5 bases, and 16 bases lay between the germline ends.

This rearrangement joins TRBV7-8 to TRBJ1-1; the D gene is possibly TRBD1 (6 bases). The V gene lost 4 bases and the J gene lost 1 base, with 13 bases spanning the gap. Germline V lookup: CDR1 SGHVS, CDR2 FQNEAQ. The CDR3 spans 15 residues. DNA for the CDR3: TGTGCCAGCAGCTCGAAGGGGGGAGGGAACACTGAAGCTTTCTTT. Translation gives CASSSKGGGNTEAFF.

Note on this clone: Other nucleotide sequences in the sample specify the same CDR3. The rearrangement joins TRBV11-2 to TRBJ1-1; D unclear. The CDR3 length is 13 residues. The germline gives CDR1 SGHAT, CDR2 FQNNGV. V shed 1 base and J shed 1 base, with 4 bases lying between them. CDR3 coding DNA: TGTGCCAGCAGCTTAGGACAGAACACTGAAGCTTTCTTT. Its protein product is CASSLGQNTEAFF.

This clone was seen only once. The chain recombines TRBV28 with TRBJ2-5, with D possibly matching TRBD1 (7 bases). This CDR3 region has 17 residues. Germline V gene sequence: CDR1 MDHEN, CDR2 SYDVKM. V lost 2 bases, J lost 2 bases, and 18 bases lay in between. The CDR3 DNA reads as TGTGCCAGCAGTTTACAAACAGGGGCGGGAACACAAGAGACCCAGTACTTC. It specifies CASSLQTGAGTQETQYF.

The V call is TRBV6-5, the J call TRBJ1-1; D not certain. The germline gives CDR1 MNHEY, CDR2 SVGAGI. The CDR3 covers 14 residues. Trimming left V 0 bases short and J 5 bases short, with 10 bases between. In DNA form, the CDR3 reads TGTGCCAGCAGTTACTCGAGCAGTAGTACTGAAGCTTTCTTT. Translation: CASSYSSSSTEAFF.

V and J are TRBV6-4 and TRBJ2-2; no firm D call. In germline, CDR1 is MRHNA, CDR2 SNTAGT. Trimming took off 2 bases at V and 3 bases at J, with 7 bases between the two ends. This CDR3 region has 14 residues. The CDR3 nucleotides are TGTGCCAGCAGTGACGAGCTTTACACCGGGGAGCTGTTTTTT. Amino acids: CASSDELYTGELFF.

The chain employs TRBV29-1 and TRBJ2-6; maybe TRBD1 (6 bases). Germline-derived CDR1 and CDR2 are SQVTM and ANQGSEA. The V end lost 7 bases, the J end lost 4 bases, and 8 bases lay between the germline ends. There are 12 residues in the CDR3. This chain's CDR3 is CSAGTGANVLTF. The CDR3 coding sequence is TGCAGCGCCGGGACAGGGGCCAACGTCCTGACTTTC.

This chain joins TRBV25-1 and TRBJ2-7, with D perhaps TRBD1 or TRBD2 (5 bases each). CDR1 and CDR2 (germline): MGHDK, SYGVNS. Trimming stripped 4 bases from V and 5 bases from J, with 9 bases between. The CDR3 covers 12 residues. The CDR3 region is CASSARGHEQYF. CDR3 nucleotides: TGTGCCAGCAGTGCCCGGGGCCACGAGCAGTACTTC.

On this clone: The same CDR3 also results from other DNA sequences found in this sample. V and J are TRBV7-9 and TRBJ1-2, with 7 nucleotides matching TRBD1. CDR1 and CDR2 from the germline V gene are SEHNR and FQNEAQ (reference sequence). This CDR3 comprises 13 residues. V lost 5 bases and J lost 2; bases outside the gene matches: 2. The CDR3 loop is CASSPGQNYGYTF. The CDR3 region has the DNA TGTGCCAGCAGCCCGGGACAGAACTATGGCTACACCTTC. Drawing the rest from reference TRBV7-9 and TRBJ1-2, the complete variable domain is DTGVSQNPRHKITKRGQNVTFRCDPISEHNRLYWYRQTLGQGPEFLTYFQNEAQLEKSRLLSDRFSAERPKGSFSTLEIQRTEQGDSAMYLCASSPGQNYGYTFGSGTRLTVV.

This clone has only one observation. V and J are TRBV9 and TRBJ2-7; no definite D call. The germline V and J ends were trimmed by 2 bases and 5 bases, with 14 bases remaining between them. This CDR3 comprises 14 residues. CDR1 and CDR2 from the germline V gene are SGDLS and YYNGEE. CDR3 nucleotides: TGTGCCAGCAGCGTTAACCCAGCCGACCACGAGCAGTACTTC. This encodes CASSVNPADHEQYF.

The chain is built from TRBV7-9 and TRBJ2-5, with D perhaps TRBD1 (5 bases). Per germline, CDR1 SEHNR and CDR2 FQNEAQ (reference sequence). The V end lost 2 bases, the J end lost 4 bases, and 14 bases lay between the germline ends. The CDR3 runs 15 residues. The CDR3 DNA is TGTGCCAGCAGCTTACTGCAGGGTTGGGGAGAGACCCAGTACTTC. It encodes CASSLLQGWGETQYF.

The rearrangement joins TRBV5-6 to TRBJ1-5, with D possibly TRBD1 on 5 matching bases. CDR1 and CDR2 (germline): SGHDT, YYEEEE. The V end was cut by 0 bases, the J end by 8 bases, with 6 bases between. The CDR3 totals 12 residues. In DNA, the CDR3 is TGTGCCAGCAGCTTGGTAGGGGAGCCCCAGCATTTT. It translates to CASSLVGEPQHF. Drawing the rest from reference TRBV5-6 and TRBJ1-5, the complete variable domain is DAGVTQSPTHLIKTRGQQVTLRCSPKSGHDTVSWYQQALGQGPQFIFQYYEEEERQRGNFPDRFSGHQFPNYSSELNVNALLLGDSALYLCASSLVGEPQHFGDGTRLSIL.

The chain carries TRBV7-9 and TRBJ1-2; tentatively, D is TRBD1 (6 bases). The CDR3 is made up of 17 amino acids. V shed 1 base and J shed 3 bases, with 18 bases lying between them. Germline lookup yields CDR1 SEHNR and CDR2 FQNEAQ (reference sequence). The CDR3 region is CASSLEGDRLGHYGYTF. CDR3 coding DNA: TGTGCCAGCAGCTTAGAGGGGGATCGCCTTGGTCACTATGGCTACACCTTC. The full variable domain, its missing parts supplied by reference TRBV7-9 and TRBJ1-2, is DTGVSQNPRHKITKRGQNVTFRCDPISEHNRLYWYRQTLGQGPEFLTYFQNEAQLEKSRLLSDRFSAERPKGSFSTLEIQRTEQGDSAMYLCASSLEGDRLGHYGYTFGSGTRLTVV.

The rearrangement links TRBV6-5 to TRBJ2-1; D might be TRBD1 or TRBD2, each matching 5 bases. Trimming pared 7 bases from V and 2 bases from J, leaving 12 bases between. CDR3 size: 14 residues. Looked up from germline, CDR1 is MNHEY and CDR2 is SVGAGI. The CDR3 region is CASNRGLAYNEQFF. The CDR3 nucleotides read TGTGCCAGCAACCGGGGCCTAGCCTACAATGAGCAGTTCTTC.

The rearrangement uses TRBV14 and TRBJ2-7; perhaps TRBD2 as D (5 bases). The CDR3 is 16 residues long. CDR1 is SGHDN and CDR2 is FVKESK in the germline V gene. V lost 4 bases and J lost 0, with 16 bases in between. This CDR3 is CASSRVGAASSYEQYF. The DNA of the CDR3 is TGTGCCAGCAGCCGCGTTGGAGCGGCGAGCTCCTACGAGCAGTACTTC.

This chain links TRBV18 with TRBJ2-7; D remains ambiguous. The CDR3 totals 12 residues. Germline V gene lookup returns CDR1 KGHSH and CDR2 LQKENI. The germline V and J ends were trimmed by 2 bases and 5 bases, with 7 bases remaining between them. The CDR3: CASSPKDNEQYF. The CDR3 DNA follows: TGTGCCAGCTCACCAAAGGATAACGAGCAGTACTTC.

The CDR3 sequence: CASSLRAREAGNTIYF. DNA of the CDR3: TGTGCCAGCAGCTTGCGGGCCAGGGAGGCTGGAAACACCATATATTTT. This chain joins TRBV5-6 and TRBJ1-3; D possibly corresponds to TRBD1 (5 bases). Trimming stripped 1 base from V and 2 bases from J, with 13 bases between. CDR1 SGHDT and CDR2 YYEEEE come from the germline V gene. The CDR3 has 16 residues.

This chain joins TRBV6-6 and TRBJ2-1; the D gene is possibly TRBD1 (5 bases). CDR1 and CDR2 from the germline V gene are MNHNY and SVGAGI (reference sequence). V gave up 4 bases and J gave up 3 bases, with 13 bases separating them. This CDR3 spans 15 amino acids. The CDR3: CASSLRQPLYNEQFF. The CDR3, as DNA: TGTGCCAGCAGTTTACGACAGCCCCTCTACAATGAGCAGTTCTTC.

The V and J genes are TRBV9 and TRBJ2-3, with TRBD1 identical over 8 bases. The trim removed 3 bases at V and 0 bases at J, leaving 9 bases unmatched. Germline CDR1 and CDR2: SGDLS and YYNGEE. The CDR3 extends over 17 amino acids. The CDR3 sequence: CASSGRAGGPSTDTQYF. CDR3 DNA sequence: TGTGCCAGCAGCGGGAGAGCAGGGGGCCCTAGCACAGATACGCAGTATTTT.

This chain connects TRBV10-1 to TRBJ2-3; 7 nucleotides line up with TRBD2. The J segment lost 4 bases and the V segment lost 5 bases, leaving 9 bases of the junction unmatched. The CDR3 spans 15 residues. Germline-derived CDR1 and CDR2 are WNHNN and SYGVQD (reference sequence). CDR3 sequence reads: CASSLAGEAADTQYF. CDR3 in DNA: TGCGCCAGCAGTCTGGCGGGAGAAGCTGCAGATACGCAGTATTTT.